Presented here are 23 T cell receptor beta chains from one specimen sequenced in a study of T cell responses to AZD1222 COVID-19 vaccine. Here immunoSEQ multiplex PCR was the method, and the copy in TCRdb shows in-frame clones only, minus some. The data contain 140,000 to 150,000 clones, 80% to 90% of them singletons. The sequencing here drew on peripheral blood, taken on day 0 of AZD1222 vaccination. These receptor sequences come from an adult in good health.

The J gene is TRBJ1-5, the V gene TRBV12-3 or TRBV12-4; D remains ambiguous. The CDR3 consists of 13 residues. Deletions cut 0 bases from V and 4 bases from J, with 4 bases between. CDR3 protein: CASSLASNQPQHF. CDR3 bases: TGTGCCAGCAGTTTAGCCTCGAATCAGCCCCAGCATTTT.

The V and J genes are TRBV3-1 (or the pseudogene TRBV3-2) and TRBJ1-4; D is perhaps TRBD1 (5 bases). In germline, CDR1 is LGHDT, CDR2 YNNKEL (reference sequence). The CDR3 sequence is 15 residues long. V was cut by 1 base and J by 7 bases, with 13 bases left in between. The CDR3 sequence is CASSQVGRDSEKLFF. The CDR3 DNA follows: TGTGCCAGCAGCCAAGTGGGCAGGGACTCTGAAAAACTGTTTTTT.

CDR3 amino acids: CAISESTGLETQYF. The DNA of the CDR3 is TGTGCCATCAGTGAGTCAACGGGTTTAGAGACCCAGTACTTC. The chain has TRBV10-3 and TRBJ2-5; unclear D gene. Trimming shortened V by 0 bases and J by 4 bases, and 9 bases separated the two germline ends. This CDR3 comprises 14 residues. The germline V gene encodes CDR1 ENHRY and CDR2 SYGVKD.

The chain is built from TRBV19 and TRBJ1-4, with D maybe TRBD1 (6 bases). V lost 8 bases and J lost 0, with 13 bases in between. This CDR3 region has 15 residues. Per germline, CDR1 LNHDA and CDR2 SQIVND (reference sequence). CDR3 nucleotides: TGTGCCAGTTCGGACAGACCGGCAACTAATGAAAAACTGTTTTTT. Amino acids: CASSDRPATNEKLFF.

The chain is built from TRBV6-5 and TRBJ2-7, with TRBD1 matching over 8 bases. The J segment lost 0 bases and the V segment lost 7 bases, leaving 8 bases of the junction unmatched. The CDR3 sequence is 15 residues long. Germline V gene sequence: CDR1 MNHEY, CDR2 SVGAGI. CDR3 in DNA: TGTGCCAGCACCGTTATCAGGGGGCGCTCCTACGAGCAGTACTTC. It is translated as CASTVIRGRSYEQYF.

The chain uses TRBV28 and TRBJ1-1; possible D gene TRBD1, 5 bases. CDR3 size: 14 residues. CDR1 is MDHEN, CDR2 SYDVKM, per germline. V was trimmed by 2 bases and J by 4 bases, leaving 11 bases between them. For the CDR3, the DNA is TGTGCCAGCAGTTTAAGAGGGGTGGGCACTGAAGCTTTCTTT. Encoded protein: CASSLRGVGTEAFF.

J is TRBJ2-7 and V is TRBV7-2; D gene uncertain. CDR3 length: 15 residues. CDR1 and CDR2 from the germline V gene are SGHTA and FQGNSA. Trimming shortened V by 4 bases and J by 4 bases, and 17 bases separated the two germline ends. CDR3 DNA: TGTGCCAGCAGCTACCTAAGGGATCTTGGGTACGAGCAGTACTTC. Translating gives CASSYLRDLGYEQYF.

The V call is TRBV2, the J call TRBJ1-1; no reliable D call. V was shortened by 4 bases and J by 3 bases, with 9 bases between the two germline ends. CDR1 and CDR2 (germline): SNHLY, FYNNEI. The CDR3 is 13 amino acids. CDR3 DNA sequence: TGTGCCAGCAGTGGCGAAAGAGACACTGAAGCTTTCTTT. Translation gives CASSGERDTEAFF.

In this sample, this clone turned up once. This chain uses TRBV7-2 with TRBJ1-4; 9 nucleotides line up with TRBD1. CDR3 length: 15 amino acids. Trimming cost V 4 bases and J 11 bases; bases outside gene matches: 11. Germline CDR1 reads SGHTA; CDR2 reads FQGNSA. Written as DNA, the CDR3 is TGTGCCAGCAGCTACACACAGGGGGCGGGTGAGAAACTGTTTTTT. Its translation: CASSYTQGAGEKLFF.

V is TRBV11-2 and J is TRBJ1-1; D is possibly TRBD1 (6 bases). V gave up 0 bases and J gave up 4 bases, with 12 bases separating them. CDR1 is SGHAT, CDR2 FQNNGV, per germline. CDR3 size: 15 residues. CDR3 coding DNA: TGTGCCAGCAGCTTAGATATCGCGGGGGCCACTGAAGCTTTCTTT. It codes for CASSLDIAGATEAFF.

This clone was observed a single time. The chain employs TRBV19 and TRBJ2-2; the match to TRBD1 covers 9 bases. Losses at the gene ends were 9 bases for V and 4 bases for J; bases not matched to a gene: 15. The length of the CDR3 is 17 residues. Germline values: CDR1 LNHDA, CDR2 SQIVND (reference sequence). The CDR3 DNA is TGTGCCAGGACCAACCCGGGACAGGGTAGTCTCACCGGGGAGCTGTTTTTT. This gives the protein CARTNPGQGSLTGELFF.

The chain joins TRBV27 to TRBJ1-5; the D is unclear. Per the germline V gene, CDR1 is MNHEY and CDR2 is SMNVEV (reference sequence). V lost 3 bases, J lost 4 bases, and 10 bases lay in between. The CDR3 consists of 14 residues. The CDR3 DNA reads TGTGCCAGCAGTTTTGTAGGGAGAAATCAGCCCCAGCATTTT. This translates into CASSFVGRNQPQHF.

In nucleotides, the CDR3 is TGTGCCAGTAGTAAGGGGGAGGGCCCAAATCAGCCCCAGCATTTT. This gives the protein CASSKGEGPNQPQHF. The J gene is TRBJ1-5, the V gene TRBV19; weak D call: TRBD1 (6 bases). The V gene's germline CDR1 is LNHDA and CDR2 SQIVND (reference sequence). This CDR3 contains 15 residues. Trimming left V 4 bases short and J 4 bases short, with 14 bases between.

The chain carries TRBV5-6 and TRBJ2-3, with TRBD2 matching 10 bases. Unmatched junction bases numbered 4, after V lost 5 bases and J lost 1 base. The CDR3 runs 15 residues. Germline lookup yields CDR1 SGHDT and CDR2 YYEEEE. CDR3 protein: CASSSGTSGTDTQYF. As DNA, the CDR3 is TGTGCCAGCAGTTCCGGGACTAGCGGCACAGATACGCAGTATTTT.

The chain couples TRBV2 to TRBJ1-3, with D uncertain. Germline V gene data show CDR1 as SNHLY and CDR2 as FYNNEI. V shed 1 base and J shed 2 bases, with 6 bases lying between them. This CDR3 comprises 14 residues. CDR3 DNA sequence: TGTGCCAGCAGTGAAGGGACGGCTGGAAACACCATATATTTT. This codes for CASSEGTAGNTIYF.

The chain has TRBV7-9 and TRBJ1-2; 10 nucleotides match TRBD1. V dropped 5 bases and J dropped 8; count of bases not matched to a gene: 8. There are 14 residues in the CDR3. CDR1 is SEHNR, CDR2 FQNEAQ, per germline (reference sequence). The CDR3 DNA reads TGTGCCAGCAGCCCTTGGGACAGGGGAGGAGGCTACACCTTC. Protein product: CASSPWDRGGGYTF.

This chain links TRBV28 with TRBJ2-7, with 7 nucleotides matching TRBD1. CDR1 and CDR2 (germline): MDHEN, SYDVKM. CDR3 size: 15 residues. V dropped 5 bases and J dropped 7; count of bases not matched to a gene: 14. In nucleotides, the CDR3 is TGTGCCAGCAGTAGGGGCGACAGGGATCCCCGGGAGCAGTACTTC. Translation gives CASSRGDRDPREQYF. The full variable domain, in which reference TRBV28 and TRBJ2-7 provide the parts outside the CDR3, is DVKVTQSSRYLVKRTGEKVFLECVQDMDHENMFWYRQDPGLGLRLIYFSYDVKMKEKGDIPEGYSVSREKKERFSLILESASTNQTSMYLCASSRGDRDPREQYFGPGTRLTVT.

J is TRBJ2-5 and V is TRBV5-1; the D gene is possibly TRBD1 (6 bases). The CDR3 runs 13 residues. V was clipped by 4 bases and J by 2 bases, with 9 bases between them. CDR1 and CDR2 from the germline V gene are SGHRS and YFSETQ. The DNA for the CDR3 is TGCGCCAGCAGCACGGGACAACAAGAGACCCAGTACTTC. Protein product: CASSTGQQETQYF.

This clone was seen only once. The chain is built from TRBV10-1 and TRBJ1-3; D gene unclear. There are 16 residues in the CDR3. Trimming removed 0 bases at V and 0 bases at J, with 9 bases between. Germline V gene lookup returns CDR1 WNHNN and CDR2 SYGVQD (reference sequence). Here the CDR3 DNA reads TGCGCCAGCAGTGAGTCCCTCCCCGGCTCTGGAAACACCATATATTTT. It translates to CASSESLPGSGNTIYF.

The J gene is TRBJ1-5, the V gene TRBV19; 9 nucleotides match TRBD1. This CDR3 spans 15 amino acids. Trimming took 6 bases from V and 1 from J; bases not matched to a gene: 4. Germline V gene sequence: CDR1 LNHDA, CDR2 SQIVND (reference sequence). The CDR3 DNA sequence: TGTGCCAGTAGACATGGGACAGGGAGCAATCAGCCCCAGCATTTT. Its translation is CASRHGTGSNQPQHF. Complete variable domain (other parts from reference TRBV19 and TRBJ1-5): DGGITQSPKYLFRKEGQNVTLSCEQNLNHDAMYWYRQDPGQGLRLIYYSQIVNDFQKGDIAEGYSVSREKKESFPLTVTSAQKNPTAFYLCASRHGTGSNQPQHFGDGTRLSIL.

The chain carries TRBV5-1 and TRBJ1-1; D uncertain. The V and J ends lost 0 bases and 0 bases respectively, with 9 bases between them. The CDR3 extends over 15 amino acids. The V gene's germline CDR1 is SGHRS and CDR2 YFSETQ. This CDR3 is CASSLGVQMNTEAFF. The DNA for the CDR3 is TGCGCCAGCAGCTTGGGGGTACAGATGAACACTGAAGCTTTCTTT.

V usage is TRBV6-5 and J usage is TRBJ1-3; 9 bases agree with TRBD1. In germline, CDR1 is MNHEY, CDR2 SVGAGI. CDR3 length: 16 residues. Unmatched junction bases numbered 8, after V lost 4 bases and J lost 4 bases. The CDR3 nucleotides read TGTGCCAGCAGTTCCGGGACAGGGAATGGGGGAAACACCATATATTTT. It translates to CASSSGTGNGGNTIYF.

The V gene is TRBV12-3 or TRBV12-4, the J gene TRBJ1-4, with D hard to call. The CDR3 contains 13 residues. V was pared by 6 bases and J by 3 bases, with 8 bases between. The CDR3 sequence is CASRRSANEKLFF. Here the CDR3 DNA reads TGTGCCAGCAGGAGGAGTGCTAATGAAAAACTGTTTTTT.